This TCR beta chain was identified in a study of CD8 T cells in Susac syndrome. Sequencing of TCR beta, carried out with a high-throughput approach, was applied to CD8+ and CD4+ T cells from the blood. Relapsing-remitting disease, either stable or active, was present in the treatment-naive patients who were the multiple sclerosis controls. The authors negatively isolated CD8+ and CD4+ T cells and FACS-enriched TEMRA cells. RNA amounts of about 0.5 to 1 ug underwent reverse transcription with random hexamers. A multiplex approach, immunoSEQ multiplex PCR, amplified TCR beta CDR3 across 54 Vbeta and 13 Jbeta. One entry per CDR3 protein results from TCRdb running MiXCR on the immunoSEQ multiplex PCR reads. The data contain 100,000 to 150,000 distinct CDR3 sequences, more than 85% of them singletons. The CDR3 contains 14 residues. V shed 5 bases and J shed 9 bases, with 17 bases lying between them. The germline V gene has CDR1 MDHEN and CDR2 SYDVKM.

This receptor was taken from a human donor with multiple sclerosis. Specimen: CD8+ T cells from PBMCs. The chain couples TRBV28 to TRBJ2-4, with TRBD2 as a possible D gene (7 bases). The CDR3 DNA follows: TGTGCCAGCAGTGCCTCAACAGGGAGGGTCATTCAGTACTTC. Protein: CASSASTGRVIQYF.